Below, one T cell receptor (beta chain) is given with its context. The data derive from a study of blood T cell repertoires in COVID-19. Using immunoSEQ multiplex PCR, the repertoire was profiled, and TCRdb retains in-frame clones only, with some absent. The sample has about 180,000 clones; approximately 88% are singletons. V lost 0 bases, J lost 8 bases, and 10 bases stayed unmatched. CDR3 length equals 16 residues. The germline V gene has CDR1 SGDLS and CDR2 YYNGEE. The chain uses TRBV9 and TRBJ1-2; 10 positions match TRBD1. The sample was peripheral blood. The sequence was collected from a woman aged 35 to 49 with COVID-19, enrolled during active disease. The CDR3 sequence is CASSVDRDRGMQGYTF. The CDR3 nucleotides read TGTGCCAGCAGCGTAGACCGGGACAGGGGAATGCAAGGCTACACCTTC.